This T cell receptor beta chain was sequenced for a study of blood T cell repertoires in COVID-19. About the study: PBMCs, B-cell-depleted T cells, or T cells were the source of the cDNA or gDNA that made up the material.

Assay used: immunoSEQ multiplex PCR; TCRdb lists only in-frame clones, some missing. The data contain 84,000 or so clones, 70% to 90% of them seen just once; the ten biggest clones take up 18%. This clone showed up just once. Sequenced: peripheral blood. The sequence was obtained from an elderly man with active or convalescent COVID-19.

The CDR3 DNA follows: TGTGCCAGTCATCATGGGCGGGACAGAAGAAAAGAGACCCAGTACTTC. Translation: CASHHGRDRRKETQYF. The chain recombines TRBV19 with TRBJ2-5, with D perhaps matching TRBD1 (7 bases). V lost 8 bases, J lost 3 bases, and 22 bases lay in between. There are 16 residues in the CDR3. Germline assignment: CDR1 LNHDA and CDR2 SQIVND (reference sequence).